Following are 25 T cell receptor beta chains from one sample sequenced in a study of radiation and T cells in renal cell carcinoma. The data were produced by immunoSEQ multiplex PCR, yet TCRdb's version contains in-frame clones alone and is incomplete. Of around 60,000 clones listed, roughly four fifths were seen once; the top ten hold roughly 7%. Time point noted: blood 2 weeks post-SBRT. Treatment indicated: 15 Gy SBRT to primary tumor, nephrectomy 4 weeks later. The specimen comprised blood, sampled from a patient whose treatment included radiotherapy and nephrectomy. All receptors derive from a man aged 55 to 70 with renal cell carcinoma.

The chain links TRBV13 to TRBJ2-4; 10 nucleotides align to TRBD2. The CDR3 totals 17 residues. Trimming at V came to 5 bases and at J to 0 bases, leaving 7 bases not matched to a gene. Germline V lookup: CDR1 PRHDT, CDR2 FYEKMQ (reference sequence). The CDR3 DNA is TGTGCCAGCAGCCGGACTAGCGGAGGGTTAGCCAAAAACATTCAGTACTTC. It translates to CASSRTSGGLAKNIQYF. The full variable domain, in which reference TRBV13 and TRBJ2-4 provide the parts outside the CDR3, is AAGVIQSPRHLIKEKRETATLKCYPIPRHDTVYWYQQGPGQDPQFLISFYEKMQSDKGSIPDRFSAQQFSDYHSELNMSSLELGDSALYFCASSRTSGGLAKNIQYFGAGTRLSVL.

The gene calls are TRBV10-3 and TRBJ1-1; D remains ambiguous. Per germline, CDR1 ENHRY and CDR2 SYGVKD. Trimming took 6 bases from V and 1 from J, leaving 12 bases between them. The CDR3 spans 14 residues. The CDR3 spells CAIRDGRANTEAFF. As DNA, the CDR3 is TGTGCCATCAGGGACGGGAGGGCGAACACTGAAGCTTTCTTT.

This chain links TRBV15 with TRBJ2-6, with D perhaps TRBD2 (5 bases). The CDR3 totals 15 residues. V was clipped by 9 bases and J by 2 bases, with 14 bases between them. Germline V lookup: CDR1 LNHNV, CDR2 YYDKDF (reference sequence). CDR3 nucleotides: TGTGCCACGTCTGTGGGAGCCACTGGGGCCAACGTCCTGACTTTC. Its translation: CATSVGATGANVLTF.

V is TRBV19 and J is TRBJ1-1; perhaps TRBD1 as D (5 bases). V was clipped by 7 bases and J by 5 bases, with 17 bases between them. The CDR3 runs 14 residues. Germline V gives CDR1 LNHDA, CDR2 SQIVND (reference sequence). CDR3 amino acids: CASNAQGRRTEAFF. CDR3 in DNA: TGTGCCAGTAACGCTCAGGGTCGTCGGACTGAAGCTTTCTTT.

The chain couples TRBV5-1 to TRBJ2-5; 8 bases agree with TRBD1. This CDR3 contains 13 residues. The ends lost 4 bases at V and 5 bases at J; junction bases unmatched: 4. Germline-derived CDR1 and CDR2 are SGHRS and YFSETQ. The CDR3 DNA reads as TGCGCCAGCAGCGGCGCAGGGGGCGAGACCCAGTACTTC. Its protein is CASSGAGGETQYF.

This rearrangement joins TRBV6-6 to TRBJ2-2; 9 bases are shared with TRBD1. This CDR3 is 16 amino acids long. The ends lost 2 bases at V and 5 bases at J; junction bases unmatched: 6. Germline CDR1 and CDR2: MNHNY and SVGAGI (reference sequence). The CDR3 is CASSYPQGARTGELFF. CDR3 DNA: TGTGCCAGCAGTTACCCACAGGGGGCGCGGACCGGGGAGCTGTTTTTT.

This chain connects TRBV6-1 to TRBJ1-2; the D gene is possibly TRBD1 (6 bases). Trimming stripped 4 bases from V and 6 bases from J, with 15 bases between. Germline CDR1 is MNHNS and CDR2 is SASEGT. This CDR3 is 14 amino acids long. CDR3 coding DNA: TGTGCCAGCAGTGCACCTTACAGGGTGGATGGCTACACCTTC. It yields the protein CASSAPYRVDGYTF.

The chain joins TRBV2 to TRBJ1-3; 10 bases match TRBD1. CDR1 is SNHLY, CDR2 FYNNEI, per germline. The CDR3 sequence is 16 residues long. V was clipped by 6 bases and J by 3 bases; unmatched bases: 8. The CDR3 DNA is TGTGCCAGCAGAGAGGGGACAGGGGATCATGGAAACACCATATATTTT. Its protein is CASREGTGDHGNTIYF. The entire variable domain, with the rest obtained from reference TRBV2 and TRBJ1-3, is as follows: EPEVTQTPSHQVTQMGQEVILRCVPISNHLYFYWYRQILGQKVEFLVSFYNNEISEKSEIFDDQFSVERPDGSNFTLKIRSTKLEDSAMYFCASREGTGDHGNTIYFGEGSWLTVV.

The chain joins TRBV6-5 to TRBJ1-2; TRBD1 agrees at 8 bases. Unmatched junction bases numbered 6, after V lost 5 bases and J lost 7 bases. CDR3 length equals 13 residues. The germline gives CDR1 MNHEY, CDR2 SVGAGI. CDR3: CASSVRQGSGYTF. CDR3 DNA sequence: TGTGCCAGCAGTGTAAGACAGGGGAGTGGCTACACCTTC.

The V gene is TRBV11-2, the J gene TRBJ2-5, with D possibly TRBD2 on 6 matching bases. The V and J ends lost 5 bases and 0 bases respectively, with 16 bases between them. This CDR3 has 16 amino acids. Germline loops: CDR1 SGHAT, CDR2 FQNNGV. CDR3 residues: CASSPVRRAYQETQYF. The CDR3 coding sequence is TGTGCCAGCAGCCCGGTGAGGAGGGCCTACCAAGAGACCCAGTACTTC.

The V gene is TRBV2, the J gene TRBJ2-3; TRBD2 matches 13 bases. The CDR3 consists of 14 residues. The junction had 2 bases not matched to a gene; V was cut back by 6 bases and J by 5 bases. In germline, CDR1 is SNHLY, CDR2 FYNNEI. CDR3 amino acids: CASRGLAGRDTQYF. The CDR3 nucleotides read TGTGCCAGCAGGGGACTAGCGGGAAGAGATACGCAGTATTTT.

The CDR3 nucleotides read TGTGCCAGCAGCTTACTCCCCGGAAACACCATATATTTT. Translated, it gives CASSLLPGNTIYF. The chain joins TRBV5-5 to TRBJ1-3, with D hard to call. Germline assignment: CDR1 SGHKS and CDR2 YYEKEE (reference sequence). V was trimmed by 2 bases and J by 4 bases, leaving 7 bases between them. The length of the CDR3 is 13 residues.

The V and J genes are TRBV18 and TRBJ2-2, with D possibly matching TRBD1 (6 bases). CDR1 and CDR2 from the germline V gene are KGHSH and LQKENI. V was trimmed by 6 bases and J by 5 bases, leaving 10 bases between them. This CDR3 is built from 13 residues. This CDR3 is CASSTGRTGELFF. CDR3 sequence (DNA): TGTGCCAGCTCGACAGGTCGAACCGGGGAGCTGTTTTTT.

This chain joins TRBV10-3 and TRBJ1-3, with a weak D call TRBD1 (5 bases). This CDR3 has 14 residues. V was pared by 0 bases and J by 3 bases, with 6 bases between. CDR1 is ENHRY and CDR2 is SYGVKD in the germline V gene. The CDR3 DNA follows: TGTGCCATCAGTGAGTCGGACAATGGAAACACCATATATTTT. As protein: CAISESDNGNTIYF.

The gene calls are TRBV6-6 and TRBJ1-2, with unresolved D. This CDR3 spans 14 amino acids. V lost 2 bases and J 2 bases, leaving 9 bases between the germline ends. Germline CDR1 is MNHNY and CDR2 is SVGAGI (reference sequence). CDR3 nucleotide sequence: TGTGCCAGCAGTTACCTGGGTTCGAACTATGGCTACACCTTC. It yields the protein CASSYLGSNYGYTF.

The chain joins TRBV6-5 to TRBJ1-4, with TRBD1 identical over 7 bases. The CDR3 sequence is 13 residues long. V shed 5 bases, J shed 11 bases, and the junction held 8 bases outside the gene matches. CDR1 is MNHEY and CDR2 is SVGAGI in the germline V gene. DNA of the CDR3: TGTGCCAGCAGTGCTTCAGGGGGACGCAAACTGTTTTTT. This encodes CASSASGGRKLFF.

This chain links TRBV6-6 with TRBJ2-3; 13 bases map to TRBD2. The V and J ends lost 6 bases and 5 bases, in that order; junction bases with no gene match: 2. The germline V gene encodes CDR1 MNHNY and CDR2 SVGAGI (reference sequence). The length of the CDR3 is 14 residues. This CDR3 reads CASRGLAGVDTQYF. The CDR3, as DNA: TGTGCCAGCAGAGGACTAGCGGGAGTAGATACGCAGTATTTT.

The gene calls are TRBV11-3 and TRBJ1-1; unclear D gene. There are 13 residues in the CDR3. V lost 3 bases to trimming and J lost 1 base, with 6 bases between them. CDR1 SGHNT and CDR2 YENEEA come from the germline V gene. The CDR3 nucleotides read TGTGCCAGCAGCTTGGCAAGGAACACTGAAGCTTTCTTT. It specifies CASSLARNTEAFF.

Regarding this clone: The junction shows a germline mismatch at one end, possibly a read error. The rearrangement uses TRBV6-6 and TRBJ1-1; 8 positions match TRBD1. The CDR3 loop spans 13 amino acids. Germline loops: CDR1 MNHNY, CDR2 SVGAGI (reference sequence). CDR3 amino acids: CAGSTWTGMEAFF. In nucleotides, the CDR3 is TGTGCCGGCAGTACCTGGACAGGGATGGAAGCTTTCTTT.

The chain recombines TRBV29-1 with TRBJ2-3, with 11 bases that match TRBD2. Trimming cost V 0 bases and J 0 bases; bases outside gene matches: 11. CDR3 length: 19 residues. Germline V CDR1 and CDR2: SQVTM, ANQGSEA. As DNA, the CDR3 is TGCAGCGTTGAAGATCGGCTAGCGGGAGGTGGGGGGAGCACAGATACGCAGTATTTT. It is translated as CSVEDRLAGGGGSTDTQYF.

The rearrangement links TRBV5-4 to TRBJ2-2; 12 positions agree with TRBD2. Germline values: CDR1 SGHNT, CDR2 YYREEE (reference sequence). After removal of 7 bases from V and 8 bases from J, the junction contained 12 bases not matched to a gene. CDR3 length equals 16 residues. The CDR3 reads CASFVGLAGPEGELFF. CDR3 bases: TGTGCCAGCTTCGTTGGACTAGCGGGGCCTGAAGGGGAGCTGTTTTTT.

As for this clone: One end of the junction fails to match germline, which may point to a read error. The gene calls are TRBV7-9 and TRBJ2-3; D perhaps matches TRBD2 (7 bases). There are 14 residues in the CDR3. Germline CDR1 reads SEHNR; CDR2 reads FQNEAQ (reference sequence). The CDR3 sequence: CASTLGGVTDTQYF. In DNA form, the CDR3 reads TGTGCCAGCACCTTAGGGGGGGTGACAGATACGCAGTATTTT.

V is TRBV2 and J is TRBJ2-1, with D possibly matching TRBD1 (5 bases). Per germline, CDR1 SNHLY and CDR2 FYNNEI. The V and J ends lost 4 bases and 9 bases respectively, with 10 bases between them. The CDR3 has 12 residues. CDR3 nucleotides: TGTGCCAGCAGTGTGGGGCACGGTGAGCAGTTCTTC. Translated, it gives CASSVGHGEQFF.

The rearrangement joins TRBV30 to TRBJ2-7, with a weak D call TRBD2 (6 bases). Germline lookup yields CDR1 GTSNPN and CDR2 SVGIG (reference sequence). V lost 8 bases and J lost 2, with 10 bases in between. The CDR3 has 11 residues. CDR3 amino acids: CAVGGTYEQYF. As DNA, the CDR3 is TGTGCCGTGGGGGGAACCTACGAGCAGTACTTC.

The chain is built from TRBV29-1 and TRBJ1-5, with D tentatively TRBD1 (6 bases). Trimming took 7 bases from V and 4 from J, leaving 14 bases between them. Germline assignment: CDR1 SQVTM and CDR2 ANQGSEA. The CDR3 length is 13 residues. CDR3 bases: TGCAGCGCTGCTTGGGACAAGAATCAGCCCCAGCATTTT. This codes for CSAAWDKNQPQHF.